The rows below give T cell receptor beta chains drawn from one sample of a study of blood T cells in healthy people across ages. TCRdb recomputed calls from the 5' RACE reads with MiXCR, one row per CDR3 protein. This sample has some 1,500,000 distinct CDR3 sequences, with roughly 43% found just once. Input material: blood. Receptors were obtained from a woman younger than 35 in good health. Each CDR3 is given with its conserved first and last residue. Fields, in order: J gene, clone size, D gene, V gene, CDR3 protein, CDR3 DNA. The D gene is left open where the match is weak. Clone size is shown for a subset of rows, as once, few, many or a class of expanded clone.

J: TRBJ1-2; size: few; D: TRBD1; V: TRBV12-3/TRBV12-4; CDR3: CASSLQGQVYGYTF; DNA: TGTGCCAGCAGTTTACAGGGACAGGTTTATGGCTACACCTTC
J: TRBJ1-1; size: NA; D: TRBD1; V: TRBV20-1; CDR3: CSAQTPGGRPEAFF; DNA: TGCAGTGCTCAGACCCCAGGGGGCCGGCCGGAAGCTTTCTTT
J: TRBJ2-5; size: NA; D: NA; V: TRBV30; CDR3: CAWSVRPGNEQYF; DNA: TGTGCCTGGAGTGTAAGGCCTGGCAATGAGCAGTACTTC
J: TRBJ2-7; size: NA; D: NA; V: TRBV5-1; CDR3: CASSLGDHPFPYEQYF; DNA: TGCGCCAGCAGCTTGGGGGACCACCCCTTCCCCTACGAGCAGTACTTC
J: TRBJ1-2; size: NA; D: TRBD1; V: TRBV20-1; CDR3: CSARDHRGQIYGHTF; DNA: TGCAGTGCTAGAGATCACAGGGGACAGATATATGGCCACACCTTC
J: TRBJ1-6; size: NA; D: NA; V: TRBV4-1; CDR3: CASSQLDRHRGNSPLHF; DNA: TGCGCCAGCAGCCAGCTCGATCGACACCGAGGAAATTCACCCCTCCACTTT
J: TRBJ2-7; size: NA; D: NA; V: TRBV27; CDR3: CASSLSQGLTYEQYF; DNA: TGTGCCAGCAGTTTATCCCAGGGCCTTACCTACGAGCAGTACTTC
J: TRBJ2-7; size: NA; D: NA; V: TRBV4-3; CDR3: CASSQDAPGDYSYEQYF; DNA: TGCGCCAGCAGCCAAGACGCACCTGGCGACTACTCCTACGAGCAGTACTTC
J: TRBJ2-7; size: NA; D: TRBD1; V: TRBV5-1; CDR3: CASSSSGTAYEQCF; DNA: TGCGCCAGCAGCTCCTCCGGGACAGCCTACGAGCAGTGCTTC
J: TRBJ2-5; size: NA; D: NA; V: TRBV27; CDR3: CASSSLGQGREKTQYF; DNA: TGTGCCAGCAGTTCGTTAGGACAAGGGAGAGAGAAGACCCAGTACTTC
J: TRBJ2-1; size: once; D: NA; V: TRBV20-1; CDR3: CSAMGSQETQFF; DNA: TGCAGTGCTATGGGCAGCCAAGAGACCCAGTTCTTC
J: TRBJ1-2; size: NA; D: NA; V: TRBV27; CDR3: CASGKIRAGFYGYTF; DNA: TGTGCCAGCGGAAAAATCCGGGCAGGTTTTTATGGCTACACCTTC
J: TRBJ2-7; size: NA; D: NA; V: TRBV4-3; CDR3: CASSQDAGGTYEQYF; DNA: TGCGCCAGCAGCCAAGATGCCGGAGGGACCTACGAGCAGTACTTC
J: TRBJ1-2; size: NA; D: NA; V: TRBV12-3/TRBV12-4; CDR3: CASSFHRHRVLYGYTF; DNA: TGTGCCAGCAGTTTCCATCGCCACAGGGTTCTCTATGGCTACACCTTC
J: TRBJ2-5; size: NA; D: TRBD2; V: TRBV9; CDR3: CASSGKTSGEVQETQYF; DNA: TGTGCCAGCAGCGGAAAGACTAGCGGGGAAGTACAAGAGACCCAGTACTTC
J: TRBJ1-1; size: few; D: NA; V: TRBV27; CDR3: CASSLGANEAFF; DNA: TGTGCCAGCAGTTTGGGTGCCAACGAAGCTTTCTTT
J: TRBJ2-2; size: NA; D: NA; V: TRBV27; CDR3: CATSLAGELFF; DNA: TGTGCCACCTCTCTGGCCGGGGAGCTGTTTTTT
J: TRBJ1-4; size: NA; D: TRBD1; V: TRBV20-1; CDR3: CSARAHRGTEKLFF; DNA: TGCAGTGCTAGAGCGCACAGGGGAACTGAAAAACTGTTTTTT
J: TRBJ2-1; size: NA; D: NA; V: TRBV2; CDR3: CASTKDSNNEQFF; DNA: TGTGCCAGCACCAAGGACTCCAACAATGAGCAGTTCTTC
J: TRBJ1-5; size: NA; D: TRBD1; V: TRBV30; CDR3: CAWSGITGDQPQHF; DNA: TGTGCCTGGAGTGGGATAACAGGGGATCAGCCCCAGCATTTT
J: TRBJ2-7; size: few; D: TRBD1; V: TRBV6-5; CDR3: CASSYEDRDTYEQYF; DNA: TGTGCCAGCAGTTACGAGGACAGGGACACCTACGAGCAGTACTTC
J: TRBJ2-3; size: many; D: NA; V: TRBV4-1; CDR3: CASSQEGSTQYF; DNA: TGCGCCAGCAGCCAAGAGGGTAGTACGCAGTATTTT
J: TRBJ2-7; size: NA; D: TRBD2; V: TRBV30; CDR3: CAWRAGLLAGGSYEQYF; DNA: TGTGCCTGGAGGGCGGGACTTCTAGCGGGAGGGTCCTACGAGCAGTACTTC
J: TRBJ2-7; size: NA; D: NA; V: TRBV6-2/TRBV6-3; CDR3: CASSRRGEQYF; DNA: TGTGCCAGCAGTCGTCGTGGCGAGCAGTACTTC
J: TRBJ2-3; size: NA; D: TRBD1; V: TRBV29-1; CDR3: CSVQDRTTDTQYF; DNA: TGCAGCGTGCAGGACAGGACCACAGATACGCAGTATTTT
J: TRBJ1-1; size: NA; D: TRBD1; V: TRBV3-1; CDR3: CASSMDRRDTEAFF; DNA: TGTGCCAGCAGTATGGACAGGCGGGACACTGAAGCTTTCTTT
J: TRBJ2-1; size: NA; D: NA; V: TRBV13; CDR3: CASSGDPGVSYNEQFF; DNA: TGTGCCAGCAGCGGAGATCCGGGGGTGTCCTACAATGAGCAGTTCTTC
J: TRBJ1-2; size: many; D: NA; V: TRBV5-1; CDR3: CASSPGLNYGYTF; DNA: TGCGCCAGCAGCCCAGGATTGAACTATGGCTACACCTTC
J: TRBJ2-7; size: NA; D: TRBD1; V: TRBV28; CDR3: CASSSTRDRVVYEQYF; DNA: TGTGCCAGCAGTTCGACCCGGGACAGGGTGGTCTACGAGCAGTACTTC
J: TRBJ2-4; size: NA; D: NA; V: TRBV9; CDR3: CASSVDTENIQYF; DNA: TGTGCCAGCAGCGTAGACACCGAAAACATTCAGTACTTC
J: TRBJ2-3; size: few; D: NA; V: TRBV5-1; CDR3: CASSRDSNGQDTQYF; DNA: TGCGCCAGCAGCAGGGACTCAAATGGGCAAGATACGCAGTATTTT
J: TRBJ1-2; size: few; D: NA; V: TRBV20-1; CDR3: CSARAQGWGGYTF; DNA: TGCAGTGCTAGGGCACAGGGTTGGGGTGGCTACACCTTC
J: TRBJ2-7; size: NA; D: TRBD2; V: TRBV13; CDR3: CASSFPGVAGGPNEQYF; DNA: TGTGCCAGCAGCTTCCCCGGGGTAGCGGGAGGGCCTAATGAGCAGTACTTC
J: TRBJ2-3; size: many; D: NA; V: TRBV5-1; CDR3: CASSFGGASTDTQYF; DNA: TGCGCCAGCAGCTTTGGGGGTGCTAGCACAGATACGCAGTATTTT
J: TRBJ1-2; size: NA; D: NA; V: TRBV3-1; CDR3: CASSQGVRPYGYTF; DNA: TGTGCCAGCAGCCAAGGGGTCAGGCCCTATGGCTACACCTTC
J: TRBJ1-2; size: few; D: NA; V: TRBV6-1; CDR3: CASTKDDHYGYTF; DNA: TGTGCCAGCACAAAGGACGACCACTATGGCTACACCTTC
J: TRBJ1-3; size: few; D: NA; V: TRBV29-1; CDR3: CSVESGGNTIYF; DNA: TGCAGCGTGGAAAGTGGTGGAAACACCATATATTTT
J: TRBJ1-2; size: NA; D: NA; V: TRBV6-6; CDR3: CASSYSDSPYGYTF; DNA: TGTGCCAGCAGTTACTCGGACAGCCCCTATGGCTACACCTTC
J: TRBJ2-3; size: NA; D: TRBD2; V: TRBV4-3; CDR3: CASSQGTGLATDTQYF; DNA: TGCGCCAGCAGCCAAGGCACGGGACTAGCTACAGATACGCAGTATTTT
J: TRBJ2-3; size: many; D: TRBD2; V: TRBV6-6; CDR3: CASSYLAGTDTQYF; DNA: TGTGCCAGCAGTTACCTAGCGGGCACAGATACGCAGTATTTT
J: TRBJ1-1; size: NA; D: NA; V: TRBV3-1; CDR3: CASSQTGGGWNTEAFF; DNA: TGTGCCAGCAGCCAAACGGGGGGGGGCTGGAACACTGAAGCTTTCTTT
J: TRBJ2-7; size: many; D: NA; V: TRBV27; CDR3: CASSLRGRYEQYF; DNA: TGTGCCAGCAGTCTACGGGGCCGCTACGAGCAGTACTTC
J: TRBJ1-5; size: few; D: TRBD1; V: TRBV18; CDR3: CASSRGTGANQPQHF; DNA: TGTGCCAGCTCACGAGGGACAGGGGCTAATCAGCCCCAGCATTTT
J: TRBJ2-5; size: NA; D: NA; V: TRBV3-1; CDR3: CASSQGGFVGTQYF; DNA: TGTGCCAGCAGCCAAGGAGGCTTCGTGGGGACCCAGTACTTC
J: TRBJ2-1; size: NA; D: TRBD2; V: TRBV15; CDR3: CATSRGRSSGSVNEQFF; DNA: TGTGCCACCAGCAGAGGTCGGAGTAGCGGGAGTGTTAATGAGCAGTTCTTC
J: TRBJ2-2; size: NA; D: NA; V: TRBV29-1; CDR3: CSVRTLTNTGELFF; DNA: TGCAGCGTTCGGACTCTCACGAACACCGGGGAGCTGTTTTTT
J: TRBJ2-5; size: NA; D: NA; V: TRBV9; CDR3: CASSVSGYQETQYF; DNA: TGTGCCAGCAGCGTATCGGGATACCAAGAGACCCAGTACTTC
J: TRBJ2-1; size: NA; D: NA; V: TRBV28; CDR3: CASSPNLAEPSYNEQFF; DNA: TGTGCCAGCAGTCCCAATTTGGCGGAACCCTCCTACAATGAGCAGTTCTTC
J: TRBJ2-3; size: few; D: NA; V: TRBV12-3/TRBV12-4; CDR3: CASSFTVDTQYF; DNA: TGTGCCAGCAGTTTCACAGTGGATACGCAGTATTTT
J: TRBJ1-6; size: NA; D: NA; V: TRBV14; CDR3: CASSPTRGGTNSPLHF; DNA: TGTGCCAGCAGCCCCACTCGCGGGGGTACGAATTCACCCCTCCACTTT